The 6 T cell receptor beta chains reported below all come from one sample, sequenced in a study of control samples from healthy donors and cancer patients. Method: immunoSEQ multiplex PCR; TCRdb's copy keeps in-frame clones and lacks some. The profile shows over 100,000 clones, 75% to 95% of them singletons. Source material: blood. The receptors stem from a man in his forties or fifties in good health.

V and J are TRBV28 and TRBJ2-7, with TRBD1 matching over 7 bases. In germline, CDR1 is MDHEN, CDR2 SYDVKM. The trim removed 10 bases at V and 2 bases at J, leaving 8 bases unmatched. The CDR3 contains 13 residues. CDR3 protein: CAISPQGPYEQYF. DNA for the CDR3: TGTGCCATCAGCCCACAGGGGCCCTACGAGCAGTACTTC.

The genes are TRBV5-1 and TRBJ1-2, with 7 bases lining up with TRBD1. Germline trimming cut 3 bases from V and 6 bases from J; bases unmatched to any gene: 2. Germline CDR1 and CDR2: SGHRS and YFSETQ. The CDR3 totals 12 residues. CDR3 bases: TGCGCCAGCAGCTATGACAGGGATGGCTACACCTTC. Encoded protein: CASSYDRDGYTF.

Notes on this clone: Other nucleotide sequences in the sample specify the same CDR3. The CDR3 DNA follows: TGTGCCAGCAGCCCGAGGACAGATTACACCGGGGAGCTGTTTTTT. Translating gives CASSPRTDYTGELFF. This chain connects TRBV9 to TRBJ2-2; a weak D match, TRBD1 (6 bases). The CDR3 has 15 residues. Germline CDR1 is SGDLS and CDR2 is YYNGEE. The V and J ends lost 4 bases and 3 bases respectively, with 13 bases between them. Together with reference TRBV9 and TRBJ2-2, the CDR3 gives the full variable domain: DSGVTQTPKHLITATGQRVTLRCSPRSGDLSVYWYQQSLDQGLQFLIQYYNGEERAKGNILERFSAQQFPDLHSELNLSSLELGDSALYFCASSPRTDYTGELFFGEGSRLTVL.

The CDR3 reads CASSLTGRDTEAFF. The CDR3 bases are TGCGCCAGCAGCTTGACAGGACGGGACACTGAAGCTTTCTTT. V usage is TRBV5-1 and J usage is TRBJ1-1; TRBD1 might be the D (5 bases). Per the germline V gene, CDR1 is SGHRS and CDR2 is YFSETQ. V was shortened by 1 base and J by 3 bases, with 10 bases between the two germline ends. The CDR3 totals 14 residues.

V usage is TRBV27 and J usage is TRBJ1-6; 8 nucleotides align to TRBD1. Germline CDR1 is MNHEY and CDR2 is SMNVEV (reference sequence). After removal of 0 bases from V and 0 bases from J, the junction contained 10 bases not matched to a gene. CDR3 length: 20 residues. CDR3 DNA sequence: TGTGCCAGCAGTTTATCAACCGACAGGGGCCTTAGCTCCTATAATTCACCCCTCCACTTT. Its translation: CASSLSTDRGLSSYNSPLHF.

The J gene is TRBJ2-7, the V gene TRBV3-1 (or the pseudogene TRBV3-2); D ambiguous. V lost 0 bases and J lost 0, with 6 bases in between. CDR3 size: 14 residues. Germline CDR1 is LGHDT and CDR2 is YNNKEL (reference sequence). This chain's CDR3 is CASSQDQTSYEQYF. The CDR3 nucleotides are TGTGCCAGCAGCCAAGATCAGACCTCCTACGAGCAGTACTTC.